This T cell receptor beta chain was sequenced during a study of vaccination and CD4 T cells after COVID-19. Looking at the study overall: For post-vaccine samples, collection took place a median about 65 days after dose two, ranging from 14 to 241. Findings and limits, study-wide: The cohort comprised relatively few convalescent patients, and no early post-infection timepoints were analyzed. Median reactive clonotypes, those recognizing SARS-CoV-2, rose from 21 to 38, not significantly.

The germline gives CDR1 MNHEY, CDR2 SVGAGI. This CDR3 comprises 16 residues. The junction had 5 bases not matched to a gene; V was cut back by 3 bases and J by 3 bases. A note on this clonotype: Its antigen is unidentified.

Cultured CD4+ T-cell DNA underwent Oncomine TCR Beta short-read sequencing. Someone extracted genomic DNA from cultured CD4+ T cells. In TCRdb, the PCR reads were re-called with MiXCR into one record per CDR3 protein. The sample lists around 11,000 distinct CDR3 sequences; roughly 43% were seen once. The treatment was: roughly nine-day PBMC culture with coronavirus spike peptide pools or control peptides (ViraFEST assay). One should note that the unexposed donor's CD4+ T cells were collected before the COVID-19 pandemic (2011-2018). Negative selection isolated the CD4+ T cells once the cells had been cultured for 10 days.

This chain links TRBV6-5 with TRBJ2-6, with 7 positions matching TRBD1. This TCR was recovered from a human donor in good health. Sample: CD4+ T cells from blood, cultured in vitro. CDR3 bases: TGTGCCAGCAGTTATAGGACAGGCTTTGGGGCCAACGTCCTGACTTTC. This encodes CASSYRTGFGANVLTF.